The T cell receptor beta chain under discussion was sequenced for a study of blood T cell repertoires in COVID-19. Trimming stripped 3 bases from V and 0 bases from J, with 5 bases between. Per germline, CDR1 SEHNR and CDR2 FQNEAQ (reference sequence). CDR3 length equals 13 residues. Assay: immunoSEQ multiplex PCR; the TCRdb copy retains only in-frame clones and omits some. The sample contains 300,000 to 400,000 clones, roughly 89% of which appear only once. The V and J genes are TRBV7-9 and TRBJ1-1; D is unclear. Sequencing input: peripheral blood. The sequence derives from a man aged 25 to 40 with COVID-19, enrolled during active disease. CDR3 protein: CASSFYLNTEAFF. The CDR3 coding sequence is TGTGCCAGCAGCTTCTATTTGAACACTGAAGCTTTCTTT.